These 6 T cell receptor beta chains were all obtained from the same sample, sequenced in a study of T cells in Graves' hyperthyroidism and ophthalmopathy. The investigators amplified TCR beta CDR3 regions from RNA transcripts. The study used the HTBI primer set for a first-round RT-PCR of the TCR CDR3. MiXCR was run by TCRdb on the multiplex PCR reads, yielding one entry per CDR3 protein. The sample lists about 380,000 distinct CDR3 sequences, less than 20% occurring once. The sample consisted of blood. These receptors were collected from a man between 18 and 35 years old with Graves' ophthalmopathy.

The V call is TRBV2, the J call TRBJ1-1; 9 bases match TRBD1. There are 14 residues in the CDR3. Per the germline V gene, CDR1 is SNHLY and CDR2 is FYNNEI. V dropped 9 bases and J dropped 2; count of bases not matched to a gene: 7. The CDR3 protein is CASTKGQGNTEAFF. In DNA form, the CDR3 reads TGTGCCAGTACCAAGGGACAGGGCAACACTGAAGCTTTCTTT.

This clonotype showed up just once. The V gene is TRBV29-1, the J gene TRBJ2-5; possible D gene TRBD1, 5 bases. Deletions cut 2 bases from V and 5 bases from J, with 6 bases between. CDR1 is SQVTM and CDR2 is ANQGSEA in the germline V gene. The CDR3 spans 11 residues. CDR3 amino acids: CSVERGETQYF. In nucleotides, the CDR3 is TGCAGCGTTGAAAGGGGTGAGACCCAGTACTTC.

This clonotype was counted at least ten times. The chain carries TRBV28 and TRBJ2-5; D is possibly TRBD1 (6 bases). Trimming left V 7 bases short and J 5 bases short, with 26 bases between. Germline CDR1 is MDHEN and CDR2 is SYDVKM. CDR3 length: 17 residues. In nucleotides, the CDR3 is TGTGCCAGCAAGCCCGTAGGGGGAGTAGGGTTCCAGGAGACCCAGTACTTC. This codes for CASKPVGGVGFQETQYF.

This clonotype was observed many times. The genes are TRBV2 and TRBJ2-1, with 7 bases that match TRBD1. Germline lookup yields CDR1 SNHLY and CDR2 FYNNEI. The CDR3 is made up of 14 amino acids. The J segment lost 7 bases and the V segment lost 3 bases, leaving 6 bases of the junction unmatched. Here the CDR3 DNA reads TGTGCCAGCAGTGAGGGGACAGTCACGAATGAGCAGTTCTTC. This sequence encodes CASSEGTVTNEQFF.

This clonotype was detected only a few times. The chain uses TRBV25-1 and TRBJ2-7; D uncertain. Germline CDR1 is MGHDK and CDR2 is SYGVNS. V lost 4 bases, J lost 3 bases, and 10 bases lay in between. The CDR3 contains 13 residues. CDR3 bases: TGTGCCAGCAGTGGAGGTCTAAGCTACGAGCAGTACTTC. This sequence encodes CASSGGLSYEQYF.

This clonotype was detected ten times or more. This chain links TRBV28 with TRBJ2-7; D is uncertain. V lost 5 bases and J 6 bases, leaving 14 bases between the germline ends. The CDR3 is made up of 13 amino acids. CDR1 is MDHEN and CDR2 is SYDVKM in the germline V gene. The CDR3 bases are TGTGCCAGCAGTCAAACGGACCCTACCGAGCAGTACTTC. As protein: CASSQTDPTEQYF.